This T cell receptor beta chain was sequenced during a study of cytomegalovirus exposure and HLA in healthy donors. Points from the study as a whole: Compared with the roughly 700-donor mean, an Asian-associated ancestry cluster reportedly had fewer N-insertions, according to a later analysis. TCR beta chains numbering 150 to 200 were designated cytomegalovirus-associated.

The study ran its PCR with 60 Vbeta and 13 Jbeta primers. The repertoire was sequenced with immunoSEQ multiplex PCR; TCRdb's copy has only in-frame clones and lacks some. The table has 220,000 or so clones, approximately 68% seen once. As to this clone: What it recognizes is unknown.

The CDR3 sequence is 13 residues long. Germline assignment: CDR1 MRHNA and CDR2 SNTAGT. The V end was cut by 3 bases, the J end by 4 bases, with 7 bases between. The TCR sequence derives from a woman aged 25-40 years in good health and CMV-seronegative. The sample taken for sequencing was PBMCs. The genes are TRBV6-4 and TRBJ1-5; D call uncertain. The CDR3: CASSESGNQPQHF. CDR3 DNA: TGTGCCAGCAGTGAGAGCGGGAATCAGCCCCAGCATTTT.